This is a list of T cell receptor beta chains from one sample in a study of blood T cells in healthy people across ages. TCRdb fed the 5' RACE reads into MiXCR, producing one record per CDR3 protein. The data contain roughly 800,000 distinct CDR3 sequences, 58% of them singletons. The sequenced sample consisted of blood. These receptors all come from a man under 40 in good health. The CDR3 runs from the conserved cysteine through the conserved F or W. D genes are given only for firm matches. Size is omitted from some rows. Given values are once, few, many or a class for expanded clones.

v_gene	abundance	j_gene	d_gene	CDR3nt	CDR3aa
TRBV6-2/TRBV6-3	few	TRBJ2-1	TRBD2	TGTGCCAGCAGTCCCCGACTAGCATCTGGCGTTGAGCAGTTCTTC	CASSPRLASGVEQFF
TRBV6-5	NA	TRBJ1-2	TRBD1	TGTGCCAGCACCCCAGGTTACTCAGGGGGTTACACCTTC	CASTPGYSGGYTF
TRBV7-7	NA	TRBJ2-5	TRBD2	TGTGCTAGCGGGGTGGCGCATGGGTCCCAAGAGACCCAGTACTTC	CASGVAHGSQETQYF
TRBV7-6	NA	TRBJ2-1	NA	TGTGCCAGCAGTTGGGACCCTCAGGCTAACAATGAGCAGTTCTTC	CASSWDPQANNEQFF
TRBV3-1	NA	TRBJ1-2	NA	TGTGCCAGCAGCCAAGATCTGGTAGGCACGGATCCCGCTAACTATGGCTACACCTTC	CASSQDLVGTDPANYGYTF
TRBV7-2	NA	TRBJ2-3	TRBD2	TGTGCCAGCAGCGAACTAGCGGGAGTGCTAGATACGCAGTATTTT	CASSELAGVLDTQYF
TRBV7-2	NA	TRBJ2-5	NA	TGTGCCAGCGGACACAGGGACGTGAAGACCCAGTACTTC	CASGHRDVKTQYF
TRBV5-1	NA	TRBJ2-5	TRBD1	TGCGCCAGCAGCCAGACCGGGACAGGGGGCGAGACCCAGTACTTC	CASSQTGTGGETQYF
TRBV4-2	few	TRBJ2-1	TRBD1	TGTGCCAGCAGCCAACCTCCGGGACAGGGTTTGCATGAGCAGTTCTTC	CASSQPPGQGLHEQFF
TRBV7-2	NA	TRBJ2-7	TRBD2	TGTGCCAGCAGCCCCTGGGCGGGAGGTTCCTACGAGCAGTACTTC	CASSPWAGGSYEQYF
TRBV30	NA	TRBJ2-5	TRBD1	TGTGCCTGGAGCTTAGGGGGCGGAGAGACCCAGTACTTC	CAWSLGGGETQYF
TRBV5-1	NA	TRBJ2-1	NA	TGCGCCAGCAGCTGGGACACATACAATGAGCAGTTCTTC	CASSWDTYNEQFF
TRBV2	NA	TRBJ1-2	NA	TGTGCCAGCACCCGACTGGGGACGGGGATAAGTCGCTACACCTTC	CASTRLGTGISRYTF
TRBV2	NA	TRBJ2-7	TRBD1	TGTGCCAGCAGTGCCCGGTTAGCCGCAGGGGGATACACCTACGAGCAGTACTTC	CASSARLAAGGYTYEQYF
TRBV27	NA	TRBJ1-6	NA	TGTGCCAGCAGTTTACGAGACATGTTTTCACCCCTCCACTTT	CASSLRDMFSPLHF
TRBV24-1	NA	TRBJ2-5	NA	TGTGCCACCGGATCAACGACCGGAGAGACTCAGTACTTC	CATGSTTGETQYF
TRBV7-2	many	TRBJ2-7	NA	TGTGCCAGCAGCTTAGCCCGACAGCGAGTTACCTCCTACGAGCAGTACTTC	CASSLARQRVTSYEQYF
TRBV7-2	few	TRBJ2-1	NA	TGTGCCAGCAGCCAAAGACTAACATCTTACAATGAGCAGTTCTTC	CASSQRLTSYNEQFF
TRBV28	NA	TRBJ2-3	TRBD2	TGTGCCAGCAGTAATAGCGGGCTGTGGGATACGCAGTATTTT	CASSNSGLWDTQYF
TRBV29-1	NA	TRBJ2-7	NA	TGCAGCGCAACTGCCAAACGGGACAACTACGAGCAGTACTTC	CSATAKRDNYEQYF
TRBV9	NA	TRBJ2-1	NA	TGTGCCAGCAGCCCAACCGTGGGGCCCTACAATGAGCAGTTCTTC	CASSPTVGPYNEQFF
TRBV7-9	NA	TRBJ2-3	TRBD2	TGTGCCAGCAGCTTAACAGCGGGGAGAGATACGCAGTATTTT	CASSLTAGRDTQYF
TRBV2	NA	TRBJ2-7	NA	TGTGCCAGCATAGTAACGCAGGCCCTGTCCTACGAGCAGTACTTC	CASIVTQALSYEQYF
TRBV30	NA	TRBJ2-4	TRBD1	TGTGCCTGGAGTAGCGGACAGGGACTAGCCAAAAACATTCAGTACTTC	CAWSSGQGLAKNIQYF
TRBV5-6	NA	TRBJ2-5	TRBD1	TGTGCCAGCAGCACGGACAGGGGGCGCGGAGAGACCCAGTACTTC	CASSTDRGRGETQYF
TRBV3-1	NA	TRBJ2-4	NA	TGTGCCAGCAGCCAGTCCACTCTGGAGCAGTACTTC	CASSQSTLEQYF
TRBV20-1	few	TRBJ1-6	NA	TGCAGTGCTAGAGATCGGAGGGGGACACCCTATAATTCACCCCTCCACTTT	CSARDRRGTPYNSPLHF
TRBV6-5	few	TRBJ1-5	NA	TGTGCCAGCAGTTACAAAGGACAAGGTCAGCCCCAGCATTTT	CASSYKGQGQPQHF
TRBV10-3	NA	TRBJ1-6	NA	TGTGCCGCCACCCGGGGGGAGAATTCACCCCTCCACTTT	CAATRGENSPLHF
TRBV29-1	NA	TRBJ2-7	NA	TGCAGCGTGGATACCGGGACCTATTCCTACGAGCAGTACTTC	CSVDTGTYSYEQYF
TRBV20-1	NA	TRBJ1-5	NA	TGCAGTGCTAGGAAGACAGGATCAAATCAGCCCCAGCATTTT	CSARKTGSNQPQHF
TRBV20-1	few	TRBJ2-7	NA	TGCAGTGCTAGAGGGGACTTGGACTACGAGCAGTACTTC	CSARGDLDYEQYF
TRBV4-2	NA	TRBJ1-2	NA	TGTGCCAGCAGCCAAGCTGGTGAGTCTGGGGGCGACTATGGCTACACCTTC	CASSQAGESGGDYGYTF
TRBV7-9	NA	TRBJ2-5	NA	TGTGCCAGCAGCCCAATGGGGACAACCCAAGAGACCCAGTACTTC	CASSPMGTTQETQYF
TRBV20-1	NA	TRBJ2-5	TRBD2	TGCAGTGGACCCACTAGCGGGAAAGAGACCCAGTACTTC	CSGPTSGKETQYF
TRBV9	NA	TRBJ1-6	NA	TGTGCCAGCAGCGTTGCCGGGACGGTGAATTCACCCCTCCACTTT	CASSVAGTVNSPLHF
TRBV14	NA	TRBJ2-7	NA	TGTGCCAGCACCTGGGGCGGCTCCTACGAGCAGTACTTC	CASTWGGSYEQYF
TRBV2	NA	TRBJ2-7	NA	TGTGCCAGCAGATCGACAGAGTTCGACGAGCAGTACTTC	CASRSTEFDEQYF
TRBV20-1	many	TRBJ2-1	TRBD1	TGCAGTGCGGCCGGGACAGGGGGCGCCTTGCAGTTCTTC	CSAAGTGGALQFF
TRBV6-1	few	TRBJ1-2	TRBD1	TGTGCCAGCAGGCCTGGACAGGGCTATGGCTACACCTTC	CASRPGQGYGYTF
TRBV6-1	few	TRBJ1-5	NA	TGTGCCAGCAGTGACACAGGGAAGCAGCCCCAGCATTTT	CASSDTGKQPQHF
TRBV20-1	few	TRBJ1-6	TRBD1	TGCAGTGCTAAGAAACAGGGGGCGGATTCACCCCTCCACTTT	CSAKKQGADSPLHF
TRBV4-1	NA	TRBJ2-7	NA	TGCGCCAGCAGCCAAATCAGCCGGGGCTACGAGCAGTACTTC	CASSQISRGYEQYF
TRBV6-6	NA	TRBJ2-3	NA	TGTGCCAGCAGCGACGGGGGCCGTAACGCAGATACGCAGTATTTT	CASSDGGRNADTQYF